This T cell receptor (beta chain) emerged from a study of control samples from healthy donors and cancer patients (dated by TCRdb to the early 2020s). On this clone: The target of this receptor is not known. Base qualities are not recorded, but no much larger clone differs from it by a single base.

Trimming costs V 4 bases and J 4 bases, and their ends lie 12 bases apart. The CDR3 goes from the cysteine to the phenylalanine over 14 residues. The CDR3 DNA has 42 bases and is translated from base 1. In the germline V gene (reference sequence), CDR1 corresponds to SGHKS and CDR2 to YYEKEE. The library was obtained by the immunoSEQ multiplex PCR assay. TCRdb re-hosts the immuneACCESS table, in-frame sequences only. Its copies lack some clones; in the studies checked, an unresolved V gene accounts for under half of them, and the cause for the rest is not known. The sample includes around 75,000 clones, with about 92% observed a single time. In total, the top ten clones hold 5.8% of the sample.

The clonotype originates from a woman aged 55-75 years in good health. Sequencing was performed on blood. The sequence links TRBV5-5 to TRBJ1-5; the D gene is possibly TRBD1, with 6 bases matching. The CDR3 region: CASSLGQHNQPQHF. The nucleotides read TGTGCCAGCAGCCTCGGACAGCATAATCAGCCCCAGCATTTT. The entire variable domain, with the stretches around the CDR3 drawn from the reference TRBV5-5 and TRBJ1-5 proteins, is DAGVTQSPTHLIKTRGQQVTLRCSPISGHKSVSWYQQVLGQGPQFIFQYYEKEERGRGNFPDRFSARQFPNYSSELNVNALLLGDSALYLCASSLGQHNQPQHFGDGTRLSIL.